Listed below are T cell receptor beta chains from one sample, sequenced in a study of T cell responses to AZD1222 COVID-19 vaccine. The assay was immunoSEQ multiplex PCR, and TCRdb's table has in-frame clones only and misses some. Of fewer than 95,000 clones in the sample, 85% to 95% were seen once. This specimen consisted of peripheral blood, obtained 28 days after the second AZD1222 dose. These TCRs come from an adult who received the AZD1222 COVID-19 vaccine. Both conserved end residues are part of each CDR3. A D gene is named only where the DNA matches it firmly. The size entry is marked missing in some rows and otherwise reads once, few, many or a size class.

clone size	V gene	D gene	J gene	CDR3 protein	CDR3 DNA
.	TRBV28	.	TRBJ1-2	CASSFVGTGQYGYTF	TGTGCCAGCAGTTTCGTTGGGACGGGTCAATATGGCTACACCTTC
.	TRBV25-1	TRBD1	TRBJ1-2	CASRESGTGDGYTF	TGTGCCAGCAGGGAATCCGGGACAGGGGACGGCTACACCTTC
.	TRBV2	.	TRBJ2-1	CASRPLYNEQFF	TGTGCCAGCAGGCCCTTATACAATGAGCAGTTCTTC
.	TRBV6-1	TRBD1	TRBJ1-1	CASSEPGQGENEAFF	TGTGCCAGCAGTGAACCCGGACAGGGGGAAAATGAAGCTTTCTTT
.	TRBV6-5	.	TRBJ1-2	CASSYSRSPRGGYTF	TGTGCCAGCAGTTACTCGAGAAGCCCCAGGGGCGGCTACACCTTC
.	TRBV24-1	.	TRBJ1-6	CATSDFVPPDNSPLHF	TGTGCCACCAGTGATTTCGTCCCTCCCGATAATTCACCCCTCCACTTT
.	TRBV7-3	.	TRBJ2-3	CASSLSRTSTDTQYF	TGTGCCAGCAGCTTATCACGGACTAGCACAGATACGCAGTATTTT
.	TRBV28	TRBD1	TRBJ2-3	CASSLRQGGSDTQYF	TGTGCCAGCAGTTTAAGACAGGGGGGGTCAGATACGCAGTATTTT
.	TRBV7-2	.	TRBJ2-1	CASSSLRKGGNYNEQFF	TGTGCCAGCAGCTCCCTTCGAAAGGGAGGCAATTACAATGAGCAGTTCTTC
.	TRBV7-2	.	TRBJ2-7	CASSLYQGGGEQYF	TGTGCCAGCAGCTTATACCAGGGGGGCGGCGAGCAGTACTTC
.	TRBV27	.	TRBJ1-1	CASSPRTNTEAFF	TGTGCCAGCAGTCCCCGAACGAACACTGAAGCTTTCTTT
.	TRBV2	.	TRBJ1-3	CASSETPRNTIYF	TGTGCCAGCAGTGAAACTCCGCGGAACACCATATATTTT
.	TRBV18	.	TRBJ1-2	CASSPPVGANYGYTF	TGTGCCAGCTCACCACCTGTCGGAGCTAACTATGGCTACACCTTC
.	TRBV3-1/TRBV3-2	.	TRBJ1-4	CASSQDGSFSRREKLFF	TGTGCCAGCAGCCAAGATGGGTCGTTCTCGCGAAGGGAAAAACTGTTTTTT
.	TRBV3-1/TRBV3-2	.	TRBJ1-4	CASSQAGTEKLFF	TGTGCCAGCAGCCAAGCCGGGACCGAAAAACTGTTTTTT
.	TRBV2	.	TRBJ2-2	CASSEGLSYSGELFF	TGTGCCAGCAGTGAAGGTCTTAGCTATAGCGGGGAGCTGTTTTTT
.	TRBV7-3	TRBD1	TRBJ2-3	CASRSPGQGAADTQYF	TGTGCCAGCAGATCTCCGGGACAGGGGGCGGCAGATACGCAGTATTTT
.	TRBV14	.	TRBJ2-7	CASSHQVYEQYF	TGTGCCAGCAGCCACCAGGTGTACGAGCAGTACTTC
.	TRBV6-5	TRBD1	TRBJ1-5	CASSLGQDNQPQHF	TGTGCCAGCAGTCTCGGACAGGATAATCAGCCCCAGCATTTT
.	TRBV7-2	.	TRBJ2-7	CASSERSQGPIAAYEQYF	TGTGCCAGCAGCGAACGGTCGCAGGGGCCCATAGCTGCCTACGAGCAGTACTTC
.	TRBV29-1	.	TRBJ2-4	CSSRDHEDIQYF	TGCAGCTCCCGGGACCATGAGGACATTCAGTACTTC
.	TRBV6-6	TRBD2	TRBJ2-5	CATLAGGQETQYF	TGTGCCACCCTGGCGGGAGGGCAAGAGACCCAGTACTTC
.	TRBV6-5	TRBD1	TRBJ1-5	CASGLGQGNNQPQHF	TGTGCCAGCGGCTTAGGACAGGGAAACAATCAGCCCCAGCATTTT
.	TRBV30	TRBD1	TRBJ1-5	CAWSDQGGNQPQHF	TGTGCCTGGAGTGATCAGGGGGGCAATCAGCCCCAGCATTTT
.	TRBV12-3/TRBV12-4	.	TRBJ1-1	CASSLGGRLEAFF	TGTGCCAGCAGCCTAGGCGGCAGGCTTGAAGCTTTCTTT
.	TRBV18	.	TRBJ2-5	CASSPPGGSRETQYF	TGTGCCAGCTCCCCTCCTGGGGGGAGCAGGGAGACCCAGTACTTC
once	TRBV9	.	TRBJ2-2	CASSPHLQGGGELFF	TGTGCCAGCAGCCCACATTTACAGGGCGGAGGGGAGCTGTTTTTT
.	TRBV5-5	.	TRBJ2-7	CASSLEVGPGLARRAYEQYF	TGTGCCAGCAGCTTGGAGGTGGGACCCGGGTTGGCCCGACGGGCCTACGAGCAGTACTTC
.	TRBV13	.	TRBJ2-3	CASSQQGILSTDTQYF	TGTGCCAGCAGCCAACAGGGTATCCTTAGCACAGATACGCAGTATTTT
once	TRBV7-8	TRBD2	TRBJ2-5	CASSLAPLAGGYETQYF	TGTGCCAGCAGCTTAGCGCCTCTAGCGGGAGGGTATGAGACCCAGTACTTC
.	TRBV18	.	TRBJ1-1	CASSPGASTTATEAFF	TGTGCCAGCTCACCCGGGGCCTCCACGACAGCCACTGAAGCTTTCTTT
.	TRBV28	.	TRBJ2-7	CASSLLDSNEQYF	TGTGCCAGCAGTCTGCTGGACAGCAACGAGCAGTACTTC
.	TRBV27	TRBD1	TRBJ2-1	CASTMVGQDHNEQFF	TGTGCCAGCACCATGGTGGGACAGGACCACAATGAGCAGTTCTTC
.	TRBV5-1	.	TRBJ1-6	CASTTPEYNSPLHF	TGCGCCAGCACCACGCCGGAATATAATTCACCCCTCCACTTT
.	TRBV15	TRBD1	TRBJ2-5	CATSRDRGKETQYF	TGTGCCACCAGCAGGGACAGGGGGAAAGAGACCCAGTACTTC
.	TRBV29-1	TRBD1	TRBJ2-2	CGTGDTGELFF	TGCGGGACAGGGGACACCGGGGAGCTGTTTTTT
.	TRBV30	.	TRBJ1-6	CAWTGGENSPLHF	TGTGCCTGGACGGGGGGTGAGAATTCACCCCTCCACTTT
.	TRBV6-1	.	TRBJ1-2	CASSGGEATTIYGYTF	TGTGCCAGCAGTGGGGGGGAGGCTACGACCATCTATGGCTACACCTTC
.	TRBV5-1	.	TRBJ2-4	CASSLGSGAIQYF	TGCGCCAGCAGCTTGGGCTCAGGAGCCATTCAGTACTTC
.	TRBV11-2	.	TRBJ2-3	CASSSNSDTQYF	TGTGCCAGCAGCTCAAATTCAGATACGCAGTATTTT